Shown below are 11 T cell receptor beta chains from a single sample sequenced in a study of identical twins. TCRdb processed the 5' RACE reads anew with MiXCR; each CDR3 protein has one entry. The table includes about 570,000 distinct CDR3 sequences, more than 9% detected once. Another study also made use of these data, one on yellow fever vaccine responses in identical twins.

The sequenced sample was PBMCs. All receptors derive from a young woman in good health.

This sequence joins TRBV12-3 or TRBV12-4 and TRBJ2-3; D remains ambiguous. V lost 6 bases and J lost 0, with 7 bases in between. CDR3 length: 13 residues. The CDR3 loop is CASRVGSTDTQYF. CDR3 nucleotide sequence: TGTGCCAGCAGGGTCGGGAGCACAGATACGCAGTATTTT.

The chain carries TRBV29-1 and TRBJ2-7; D might be TRBD2 (6 bases). The germline gives CDR1 SQVTM, CDR2 ANQGSEA. The CDR3 runs to 12 residues. The ends were cut back, 7 bases at V and 2 bases at J, with 12 bases in the middle. CDR3 sequence (DNA): TGCAGCGGAGGAGGCGGGACCTACGAGCAGTACTTC. It yields the protein CSGGGGTYEQYF.

The chain carries TRBV20-1 and TRBJ2-3; D might be TRBD1 (5 bases). The CDR3 is 16 amino acids. The V and J ends lost 2 bases and 6 bases respectively, with 21 bases between them. Per the germline V gene, CDR1 is DFQATT and CDR2 is SNEGSKA (reference sequence). The CDR3 region is CSARPPGQGIDDTQYF. The CDR3 DNA reads TGCAGTGCTAGACCCCCCGGGCAGGGAATTGATGATACGCAGTATTTT.

This chain joins TRBV3-1 and TRBJ2-7; tentative D call: TRBD2 (6 bases). CDR1 LGHDT and CDR2 YNNKEL come from the germline V gene (reference sequence). V gave up 11 bases and J gave up 3 bases, with 35 bases separating them. The CDR3 consists of 19 residues. DNA for the CDR3: TGTGCCCTCTGGTTTAGGGTCCCGGGGCTGGCCCCTAGCGACTACGAGCAGTACTTC. Protein product: CALWFRVPGLAPSDYEQYF.

This clonotype was seen ten or more times. The chain is built from TRBV10-3 and TRBJ2-3, with D unclear. V gave up 2 bases and J gave up 0 bases, with 12 bases separating them. The length of the CDR3 is 16 residues. Germline assignment: CDR1 ENHRY and CDR2 SYGVKD. CDR3 bases: TGTGCCATCAGTGAGATCGCCTCCCTGAGCACAGATACGCAGTATTTT. Translated, it gives CAISEIASLSTDTQYF.

This clonotype was observed a few times. The rearrangement uses TRBV20-1 and TRBJ2-3; D unclear. Looked up from germline, CDR1 is DFQATT and CDR2 is SNEGSKA (reference sequence). Deletions cut 2 bases from V and 6 bases from J, with 9 bases between. The CDR3 loop spans 12 amino acids. In nucleotides, the CDR3 is TGCAGTGCTAGAACTGTCGCGGATACGCAGTATTTT. Encoded protein: CSARTVADTQYF.

This clonotype has ten or more counts. The chain couples TRBV5-1 to TRBJ1-2, with no clear D. V was pared by 4 bases and J by 1 base, with 11 bases between. Germline CDR1 is SGHRS and CDR2 is YFSETQ. The CDR3 is 14 residues long. The CDR3 region is CASSPWTDNYGYTF. Written as DNA, the CDR3 is TGCGCCAGCAGCCCCTGGACGGATAACTATGGCTACACCTTC. Looking up the rest from reference TRBV5-1 and TRBJ1-2 gives the full variable domain: KAGVTQTPRYLIKTRGQQVTLSCSPISGHRSVSWYQQTPGQGLQFLFEYFSETQRNKGNFPGRFSGRQFSNSRSEMNVSTLELGDSALYLCASSPWTDNYGYTFGSGTRLTVV.

In this sample, this clonotype turned up a few times. J is TRBJ2-5 and V is TRBV3-1, with D maybe TRBD2 (5 bases). V dropped 1 base and J dropped 1 base, with 13 bases sitting between them. Germline V CDR1 and CDR2: LGHDT, YNNKEL (reference sequence). The CDR3 extends over 16 amino acids. CDR3 sequence: CASSQVEGLTQETQYF. In DNA, the CDR3 is TGTGCCAGCAGCCAAGTTGAAGGACTCACCCAAGAGACCCAGTACTTC.

CDR3: CASTPAGGELFF. For the CDR3, the DNA is TGTGCCAGCACGCCAGCGGGCGGGGAGCTGTTTTTT. This chain joins TRBV12-3 or TRBV12-4 and TRBJ2-2; tentatively, D is TRBD2 (6 bases). The CDR3 runs to 12 residues. Trimming removed 7 bases at V and 7 bases at J, with 10 bases between.

With regard to this clonotype: A much larger clone differs from this one at a single base, so this may be a read error. V is TRBV20-1 and J is TRBJ2-7; D is uncertain. This CDR3 spans 13 amino acids. Germline CDR1 reads DFQATT; CDR2 reads SNEGSKA (reference sequence). The CDR3 loop is CGARNFPTYEQYF. The CDR3 region has the DNA TGCGGTGCACGGAACTTTCCCACCTACGAGCAGTACTTC.

This clonotype was picked up a small number of times. The chain employs TRBV7-2 and TRBJ2-1; D is uncertain. CDR3 size: 13 residues. The V end was cut by 2 bases, the J end by 3 bases, with 5 bases between. Germline loops: CDR1 SGHTA, CDR2 FQGNSA. DNA for the CDR3: TGTGCCAGCAGCTTATACTACTACAATGAGCAGTTCTTC. Translating gives CASSLYYYNEQFF.